A selection of T cell receptor beta chains follows, all from one sample in a study of T cell changes during pregnancy in multiple sclerosis. Only in-frame clones appear in the TCRdb table, and some are missing; sequencing was by immunoSEQ multiplex PCR. The sample yields tens of thousands of clones, more than 85% seen once. This specimen was CD4+ T cells from peripheral blood mononuclear cells, taken in the second trimester of pregnancy. The source of these receptors is a female donor in good health, enrolled as a control in a pregnancy study. Each CDR3 is given with its conserved first and last residue. Each record gives: clone size, D gene, J gene, V gene, CDR3 protein, CDR3 DNA. D genes are given only for firm matches. A row's size may be missing; if present it is once, few, many or a size class.

clone_size: few
d_call: NA
j_call: TRBJ2-3
v_call: TRBV15
cdr3_aa: CATRLNLRGTDTQYF
cdr3_nt: TGTGCCACTAGACTTAACCTGCGGGGCACAGATACGCAGTATTTT

clone_size: NA
d_call: NA
j_call: TRBJ1-6
v_call: TRBV2
cdr3_aa: CASSATGSDSPLHF
cdr3_nt: TGTGCCAGCAGTGCTACTGGGAGTGATTCACCCCTCCACTTT

clone_size: NA
d_call: TRBD2
j_call: TRBJ2-1
v_call: TRBV4-1
cdr3_aa: CASSQGLLAGGTYNEQFF
cdr3_nt: TGCGCCAGCAGCCAAGGTCTACTAGCGGGGGGGACTTACAATGAGCAGTTCTTC

clone_size: NA
d_call: NA
j_call: TRBJ2-7
v_call: TRBV5-4
cdr3_aa: CASSFEGSGFYEQYF
cdr3_nt: TGTGCCAGCAGCTTCGAGGGTTCCGGGTTTTACGAGCAGTACTTC

clone_size: once
d_call: NA
j_call: TRBJ2-3
v_call: TRBV7-8
cdr3_aa: CASSLFRRDSTDTQYF
cdr3_nt: TGTGCCAGCAGCTTATTTCGGCGGGACTCCACAGATACGCAGTATTTT

clone_size: NA
d_call: TRBD1
j_call: TRBJ1-2
v_call: TRBV6-4
cdr3_aa: CASSDGQVDYGYTF
cdr3_nt: TGTGCCAGCAGTGACGGACAGGTAGACTATGGCTACACCTTC

clone_size: NA
d_call: TRBD2
j_call: TRBJ2-7
v_call: TRBV14
cdr3_aa: CASSQETSGVYEQYF
cdr3_nt: TGTGCCAGCAGCCAAGAGACTAGCGGGGTCTACGAGCAGTACTTC

clone_size: NA
d_call: NA
j_call: TRBJ1-1
v_call: TRBV5-6
cdr3_aa: CASSFTGRTEAFF
cdr3_nt: TGTGCCAGCAGCTTCACAGGGCGGACTGAAGCTTTCTTT

clone_size: NA
d_call: NA
j_call: TRBJ2-7
v_call: TRBV27
cdr3_aa: CASSSPNSYEQYF
cdr3_nt: TGTGCCAGCAGTTCCCCAAACTCCTACGAGCAGTACTTC

clone_size: NA
d_call: NA
j_call: TRBJ2-5
v_call: TRBV18
cdr3_aa: CASSFGIQETQYF
cdr3_nt: TGTGCCAGCTCATTCGGGATCCAAGAGACCCAGTACTTC

clone_size: NA
d_call: NA
j_call: TRBJ2-3
v_call: TRBV30
cdr3_aa: CAWSVGLPGTDTQYF
cdr3_nt: TGTGCCTGGAGTGTAGGACTACCAGGCACAGATACGCAGTATTTT

clone_size: NA
d_call: NA
j_call: TRBJ1-5
v_call: TRBV30
cdr3_aa: CAWSVRGSYNQPQHF
cdr3_nt: TGTGCCTGGAGTGTACGAGGGTCCTACAATCAGCCCCAGCATTTT

clone_size: NA
d_call: NA
j_call: TRBJ2-5
v_call: TRBV7-3
cdr3_aa: CASSPDRETQYF
cdr3_nt: TGTGCCAGCAGCCCCGACAGAGAGACCCAGTACTTC

clone_size: NA
d_call: NA
j_call: TRBJ1-1
v_call: TRBV28
cdr3_aa: CASSLVLTVGLEAFF
cdr3_nt: TGTGCCAGCAGTTTAGTGTTAACAGTGGGCCTTGAAGCTTTCTTT

clone_size: NA
d_call: TRBD1
j_call: TRBJ1-6
v_call: TRBV2
cdr3_aa: CASSATGTGLRSPLHF
cdr3_nt: TGTGCCAGCAGTGCCACCGGGACAGGGCTCCGTTCACCCCTCCACTTT

clone_size: NA
d_call: NA
j_call: TRBJ2-5
v_call: TRBV6-1
cdr3_aa: CASSDGYRKETQYF
cdr3_nt: TGTGCCAGCAGTGATGGCTACAGAAAAGAGACCCAGTACTTC

clone_size: NA
d_call: NA
j_call: TRBJ1-5
v_call: TRBV29-1
cdr3_aa: CSVAPGFGQPQHF
cdr3_nt: TGCAGCGTTGCACCAGGGTTCGGTCAGCCCCAGCATTTT

clone_size: NA
d_call: NA
j_call: TRBJ2-5
v_call: TRBV20-1
cdr3_aa: CSASEETQYF
cdr3_nt: TGCAGTGCTAGCGAAGAGACCCAGTACTTC

clone_size: NA
d_call: NA
j_call: TRBJ1-1
v_call: TRBV10-2
cdr3_aa: CASRNKNTEAFF
cdr3_nt: TGCGCCAGCAGAAATAAGAACACTGAAGCTTTCTTT

clone_size: NA
d_call: TRBD1
j_call: TRBJ1-5
v_call: TRBV27
cdr3_aa: CASSLSPSPDRGASPNQPQHF
cdr3_nt: TGTGCCAGCAGTTTATCCCCTTCCCCGGACAGGGGGGCGAGCCCCAATCAGCCCCAGCATTTT

clone_size: NA
d_call: NA
j_call: TRBJ1-5
v_call: TRBV19
cdr3_aa: CASSMSGRGIQPQHF
cdr3_nt: TGTGCCAGTAGTATGAGCGGCCGGGGGATACAGCCCCAGCATTTT

clone_size: NA
d_call: NA
j_call: TRBJ2-1
v_call: TRBV29-1
cdr3_aa: CSVEPAVDCRSSYNEQFF
cdr3_nt: TGCAGCGTTGAACCCGCAGTAGACTGCCGGAGCTCCTACAATGAGCAGTTCTTC

clone_size: NA
d_call: NA
j_call: TRBJ2-2
v_call: TRBV5-1
cdr3_aa: CASSLALSRRELFF
cdr3_nt: TGCGCCAGCAGCTTGGCCCTATCTAGGCGGGAGCTGTTTTTT

clone_size: once
d_call: TRBD1
j_call: TRBJ1-2
v_call: TRBV28
cdr3_aa: CASRTGTGDGYTF
cdr3_nt: TGTGCCAGCAGAACCGGGACAGGGGACGGCTACACCTTC

clone_size: NA
d_call: NA
j_call: TRBJ2-1
v_call: TRBV2
cdr3_aa: CASRHEGGQYEQFF
cdr3_nt: TGTGCCAGCAGGCATGAGGGGGGGCAATATGAGCAGTTCTTC

clone_size: NA
d_call: TRBD2
j_call: TRBJ2-1
v_call: TRBV28
cdr3_aa: CASGLAGAPNEQFF
cdr3_nt: TGTGCCAGCGGCTTAGCGGGAGCGCCAAATGAGCAGTTCTTC

clone_size: once
d_call: NA
j_call: TRBJ2-3
v_call: TRBV30
cdr3_aa: CAWNRQDTQYF
cdr3_nt: TGTGCCTGGAATAGACAGGATACGCAGTATTTT

clone_size: NA
d_call: NA
j_call: TRBJ1-5
v_call: TRBV25-1
cdr3_aa: CASSDRGSNQPQHF
cdr3_nt: TGTGCCAGCAGTGACAGGGGTAGCAATCAGCCCCAGCATTTT

clone_size: NA
d_call: TRBD1
j_call: TRBJ1-4
v_call: TRBV28
cdr3_aa: CASRGQGAPDEKLFF
cdr3_nt: TGTGCCAGCCGGGGACAGGGGGCGCCGGATGAAAAACTGTTTTTT

clone_size: NA
d_call: NA
j_call: TRBJ2-5
v_call: TRBV9
cdr3_aa: CASSVRPGQETQYF
cdr3_nt: TGTGCCAGCAGCGTCAGACCAGGGCAAGAGACCCAGTACTTC

clone_size: NA
d_call: TRBD1
j_call: TRBJ1-4
v_call: TRBV10-3
cdr3_aa: CAIRGQGEKLFF
cdr3_nt: TGTGCCATCAGGGGACAGGGTGAAAAACTGTTTTTT

clone_size: NA
d_call: TRBD1
j_call: TRBJ2-5
v_call: TRBV15
cdr3_aa: CATSREIGQGETQYF
cdr3_nt: TGTGCCACCAGCAGAGAAATCGGACAGGGGGAGACCCAGTACTTC

clone_size: NA
d_call: NA
j_call: TRBJ2-7
v_call: TRBV5-1
cdr3_aa: CASSLKGTYEQYF
cdr3_nt: TGCGCCAGCAGCTTAAAGGGGACCTACGAGCAGTACTTC

clone_size: NA
d_call: NA
j_call: TRBJ2-7
v_call: TRBV11-1
cdr3_aa: CASSRGSSLNSYEQYF
cdr3_nt: TGTGCCAGCTCCCGCGGGTCATCATTAAACTCCTACGAGCAGTACTTC

clone_size: once
d_call: TRBD1
j_call: TRBJ1-4
v_call: TRBV5-1
cdr3_aa: CASSLAKGQGNEKLFF
cdr3_nt: TGCGCCAGCAGCTTGGCCAAGGGACAGGGGAATGAAAAACTGTTTTTT

clone_size: NA
d_call: NA
j_call: TRBJ2-7
v_call: TRBV30
cdr3_aa: CAWERSYEQYF
cdr3_nt: TGTGCCTGGGAGCGCTCCTACGAGCAGTACTTC

clone_size: NA
d_call: TRBD2
j_call: TRBJ2-7
v_call: TRBV18
cdr3_aa: CASSPGGSYEQYF
cdr3_nt: TGTGCCAGCTCACCGGGGGGGTCCTACGAGCAGTACTTC

clone_size: NA
d_call: NA
j_call: TRBJ2-7
v_call: TRBV2
cdr3_aa: CASRGHDWAPYEQYF
cdr3_nt: TGTGCCAGCAGGGGACATGATTGGGCTCCCTACGAGCAGTACTTC

clone_size: NA
d_call: TRBD1
j_call: TRBJ2-1
v_call: TRBV9
cdr3_aa: CASSVTPGQGLEQFF
cdr3_nt: TGTGCCAGCAGCGTAACCCCGGGACAGGGCCTTGAGCAGTTCTTC

clone_size: NA
d_call: NA
j_call: TRBJ1-3
v_call: TRBV19
cdr3_aa: CASKTGAYGNTIYF
cdr3_nt: TGTGCCAGTAAGACAGGCGCATATGGAAACACCATATATTTT

clone_size: NA
d_call: NA
j_call: TRBJ2-2
v_call: TRBV30
cdr3_aa: CAWKAAPRTGELFF
cdr3_nt: TGTGCCTGGAAGGCAGCCCCGAGGACCGGGGAGCTGTTTTTT

clone_size: NA
d_call: NA
j_call: TRBJ1-4
v_call: TRBV27
cdr3_aa: CASSLGLTPSKLFF
cdr3_nt: TGTGCCAGCAGTTTAGGTCTCACTCCGTCGAAACTGTTTTTT

clone_size: NA
d_call: NA
j_call: TRBJ2-5
v_call: TRBV4-2
cdr3_aa: CASSQGGGAQETQYF
cdr3_nt: TGTGCCAGCAGCCAAGGCGGGGGCGCACAAGAGACCCAGTACTTC

clone_size: NA
d_call: TRBD2
j_call: TRBJ2-2
v_call: TRBV13
cdr3_aa: CASSFRYSGAQPGELFF
cdr3_nt: TGTGCCAGCAGCTTTCGGTATAGCGGGGCCCAGCCCGGGGAGCTGTTTTTT

clone_size: NA
d_call: TRBD1
j_call: TRBJ2-7
v_call: TRBV30
cdr3_aa: CAWSWGQGSYEQYF
cdr3_nt: TGTGCCTGGAGTTGGGGACAGGGCTCCTACGAGCAGTACTTC

clone_size: NA
d_call: NA
j_call: TRBJ1-2
v_call: TRBV5-5
cdr3_aa: CASRHTGDKDGYTF
cdr3_nt: TGTGCCAGCAGGCACACGGGGGATAAGGATGGCTACACCTTC

clone_size: NA
d_call: TRBD2
j_call: TRBJ2-7
v_call: TRBV7-2
cdr3_aa: CASSLESGSDYEQYF
cdr3_nt: TGTGCCAGCAGCTTAGAAAGCGGGAGCGATTACGAGCAGTACTTC

clone_size: NA
d_call: TRBD2
j_call: TRBJ2-1
v_call: TRBV18
cdr3_aa: CASSPTSGGTTNEQFF
cdr3_nt: TGTGCCAGCTCACCGACTAGCGGGGGGACCACCAATGAGCAGTTCTTC